This TCR beta chain was observed in a study of T cell responses to AZD1222 COVID-19 vaccine. Study summary: Researchers grouped second doses given at about 4 or about 12 weeks into one pool. Overall study findings and caveats: Clonal diversity may have been underestimated in mostly white British donors. Reports indicate that nearly half of spike-specific TCRs are directed at unmutated variant regions.

The V segment lost 5 bases and the J segment 4 bases; nucleotides outside the gene matches: 11. The CDR3 loop spans 15 amino acids. Germline lookup yields CDR1 SGHTA and CDR2 FQGNSA. Using immunoSEQ multiplex PCR, the repertoire was profiled, and TCRdb retains in-frame clones only, with some absent. The sample has some 130,000 clones; about nine tenths are singletons. In the case of this clone: What it binds is not known.

The chain employs TRBV7-2 and TRBJ2-7; 7 nucleotides agree with TRBD1. Material: peripheral blood, obtained on day 0 of AZD1222 vaccination. This clonotype originated in an adult in good health. The CDR3 DNA reads TGTGCCAGCAGCGCCCACGCGACAGGGACGTACGAGCAGTACTTC. Protein sequence: CASSAHATGTYEQYF.